This is a list of T cell receptor beta chains from one sample in a study of blood T cell repertoires in COVID-19. The repertoire was sequenced with immunoSEQ multiplex PCR; TCRdb's copy has only in-frame clones and lacks some. The table has some 260,000 clones, 88% seen once. Sequences were obtained from peripheral blood. These receptors all come from a woman aged 35 to 49 who had recovered from COVID-19. CDR3s include the opening cysteine and the closing phenylalanine or tryptophan. D genes are given only for firm matches. Only some rows state a clone size, as once, few, many or a class for expanded clones.

.,18,TRBD1,TRBJ1-2,TRBV5-4,CASSGTSGTVRTNYGYTF,TGTGCCAGCAGCGGTACTTCCGGGACAGTTAGAACTAACTATGGCTACACCTTC
.,14,.,TRBJ1-1,TRBV19,CASSPWTANTEAFF,TGTGCCAGTAGTCCGTGGACAGCGAACACTGAAGCTTTCTTT
few,13,.,TRBJ1-5,TRBV7-9,CASSLDGNQPQHF,TGTGCCAGCAGCTTAGACGGTAATCAGCCCCAGCATTTT
.,16,TRBD2,TRBJ2-3,TRBV9,CASSVGAGGGTDTQYF,TGTGCCAGCAGCGTAGGGGCGGGAGGAGGCACAGATACGCAGTATTTT
.,15,TRBD2,TRBJ2-7,TRBV7-2,CASRPGLRGTYEQYF,TGTGCCAGCAGACCGGGACTAAGGGGAACCTACGAGCAGTACTTC
.,16,TRBD2,TRBJ2-5,TRBV5-5,CASSLEGTNLRETQYF,TGTGCCAGCAGCTTGGAAGGGACTAACCTTAGGGAGACCCAGTACTTC
.,16,.,TRBJ2-1,TRBV4-2,CASSQAGRPVTPEQFF,TGTGCCAGCAGCCAAGCTGGGCGTCCCGTCACACCTGAGCAGTTCTTC
.,15,.,TRBJ1-5,TRBV5-1,CASSLAGGFGQPQHF,TGCGCCAGCAGCTTGGCGGGGGGGTTTGGTCAGCCCCAGCATTTT
.,14,TRBD2,TRBJ2-7,TRBV30,CAWSGGGGGYEQYF,TGTGCCTGGAGTGGGGGCGGCGGGGGCTACGAGCAGTACTTC
.,13,.,TRBJ1-1,TRBV29-1,CSVAVGLNTEAFF,TGCAGCGTTGCAGTGGGCTTGAACACTGAAGCTTTCTTT
.,13,TRBD1,TRBJ1-1,TRBV7-3,CASSATGDTEAFF,TGTGCCAGCAGCGCGACAGGGGACACTGAAGCTTTCTTT
.,17,.,TRBJ1-5,TRBV6-2/TRBV6-3,CASSYSRGTHRNQPQHF,TGTGCCAGCAGTTACTCGCGGGGTACGCACAGAAATCAGCCCCAGCATTTT
few,15,.,TRBJ2-2,TRBV3-1/TRBV3-2,CASSQARVLTGELFF,TGTGCCAGCAGCCAAGCGAGGGTTCTGACCGGGGAGCTGTTTTTT
few,16,TRBD2,TRBJ2-7,TRBV4-1,CASSQEAGGLSYEQYF,TGCGCCAGCAGCCAAGAGGCGGGGGGCCTGTCCTACGAGCAGTACTTC
.,15,TRBD1,TRBJ1-2,TRBV5-4,CASSLIGTENYGYTF,TGTGCCAGCAGCTTAATCGGGACAGAAAACTATGGCTACACCTTC
once,14,.,TRBJ2-1,TRBV6-6,CASSSTSSYNEQFF,TGTGCCAGCAGTAGTACAAGCTCCTACAATGAGCAGTTCTTC
.,15,.,TRBJ2-3,TRBV11-3,CASSSLVGGADTQYF,TGTGCCAGCAGCTCCCTGGTTGGAGGGGCTGATACGCAGTATTTT
few,15,TRBD1,TRBJ2-1,TRBV12-5,CASASLGQQYNEQFF,TGTGCTAGTGCCTCATTGGGACAGCAATACAATGAGCAGTTCTTC
.,17,TRBD2,TRBJ2-3,TRBV4-3,CASSQDWTSGKGDTQYF,TGCGCCAGCAGCCAAGATTGGACTAGCGGGAAAGGGGATACGCAGTATTTT
.,18,TRBD2,TRBJ2-5,TRBV30,CAWSSPGSGRGHQETQYF,TGTGCCTGGAGTTCCCCCGGGAGCGGGAGGGGCCACCAAGAGACCCAGTACTTC
.,11,.,TRBJ1-2,TRBV5-1,CASSPEFGYTF,TGCGCCAGCAGCCCCGAGTTTGGCTACACCTTC
.,15,TRBD1,TRBJ1-2,TRBV18,CASSLRDSPPYGYTF,TGTGCCAGCTCACTTAGGGACAGCCCCCCTTATGGCTACACCTTC
.,14,.,TRBJ1-2,TRBV6-5,CASSSLGGNYGYTF,TGTGCCAGCAGTTCCCTGGGGGGAAACTATGGCTACACCTTC
.,15,TRBD1,TRBJ1-3,TRBV6-2/TRBV6-3,CASSPPGQGRNAIYF,TGTGCCAGCAGCCCACCCGGACAGGGGAGAAACGCCATATATTTT
.,14,.,TRBJ2-1,TRBV7-8,CASSLAGAYNEQFF,TGTGCCAGCAGCTTAGCGGGAGCCTACAATGAGCAGTTCTTC
.,15,.,TRBJ1-6,TRBV4-3,CASSPQLKVDSPLHF,TGCGCCAGCAGCCCCCAACTAAAGGTTGATTCACCCCTCCACTTT
.,16,TRBD2,TRBJ2-2,TRBV9,CASSVDPSGNTGELFF,TGTGCCAGCAGCGTAGATCCTAGCGGGAACACCGGGGAGCTGTTTTTT
.,17,TRBD1,TRBJ2-7,TRBV7-6,CASSLGPGTGGPYEQYF,TGTGCCAGCAGCTTAGGGCCCGGGACAGGGGGCCCCTACGAGCAGTACTTC
.,14,.,TRBJ2-2,TRBV27,CASLGRGFAGELFF,TGTGCCAGTCTCGGACGGGGGTTTGCCGGGGAGCTGTTTTTT
.,14,.,TRBJ2-1,TRBV5-4,CASSLVASPNEQFF,TGTGCCAGCAGCTTGGTGGCTAGCCCCAATGAGCAGTTCTTC
.,15,.,TRBJ1-1,TRBV19,CASSLTRGGGTEAFF,TGTGCCAGTAGCCTTACAAGGGGCGGGGGGACTGAAGCTTTCTTT
.,16,TRBD1,TRBJ1-2,TRBV6-6,CASSNRTGRPGDGYTF,TGTGCCAGCAGTAACCGGACAGGGAGGCCTGGGGATGGCTACACCTTC
.,14,TRBD1,TRBJ2-2,TRBV5-1,CASSRDRGTGELFF,TGCGCCAGCAGCCGGGACAGGGGGACCGGGGAGCTGTTTTTT
.,11,.,TRBJ1-4,TRBV27,CASRGQEKLFF,TGTGCCAGCAGGGGCCAGGAAAAACTGTTTTTT
.,15,.,TRBJ1-3,TRBV10-3,CAIKVDGGSGNTIYF,TGTGCCATCAAAGTGGACGGGGGGAGCGGAAACACCATATATTTT
.,13,TRBD1,TRBJ2-7,TRBV3-1/TRBV3-2,CASSRDRAYEQYF,TGTGCCAGCAGCCGGGACAGGGCCTACGAGCAGTACTTC
.,16,TRBD1,TRBJ2-3,TRBV6-5,CASSYTGTGITDTQYF,TGTGCCAGCAGTTATACCGGGACAGGGATAACAGATACGCAGTATTTT
.,13,.,TRBJ1-5,TRBV3-1/TRBV3-2,CASSHRSPQPQHF,TGTGCCAGCAGCCATCGCAGTCCGCAGCCCCAGCATTTT
.,19,TRBD2,TRBJ2-1,TRBV7-9,CASSRDPRTSGYSYNEQFF,TGTGCCAGCAGCCGGGACCCGAGGACTAGCGGGTACTCCTACAATGAGCAGTTCTTC
.,16,TRBD1,TRBJ2-2,TRBV24-1,CATSDAGTGNTGELFF,TGTGCCACCAGTGATGCCGGGACAGGGAACACCGGGGAGCTGTTTTTT
.,14,.,TRBJ2-3,TRBV19,CASSLGPRKDTQYF,TGTGCCAGTAGCCTCGGCCCCAGGAAAGATACGCAGTATTTT
.,12,.,TRBJ1-2,TRBV30,CASVQGDYGYTF,TGTGCCTCCGTACAGGGTGACTATGGCTACACCTTC
.,17,.,TRBJ2-1,TRBV5-1,CASSFGGALPSYNEQFF,TGCGCCAGCAGCTTTGGCGGGGCCCTTCCTTCCTACAATGAGCAGTTCTTC
once,13,.,TRBJ2-5,TRBV27,CASQADPRETQYF,TGTGCCAGCCAAGCGGACCCCAGGGAGACCCAGTACTTC
.,15,.,TRBJ1-4,TRBV3-1/TRBV3-2,CASSPNYRGNEKLFF,TGTGCCAGCAGCCCCAATTATCGGGGTAATGAAAAACTGTTTTTT
.,16,TRBD2,TRBJ2-1,TRBV13,CASSLVRLAGGNEQFF,TGTGCCAGCAGCTTAGTAAGGCTAGCGGGAGGCAATGAGCAGTTCTTC
.,16,.,TRBJ1-6,TRBV6-4,CASRRGGSSYNSPLHF,TGTGCCAGCAGGCGGGGCGGGAGCTCCTATAATTCACCCCTCCACTTT
.,16,TRBD2,TRBJ2-3,TRBV6-2/TRBV6-3,CASSYSLAGGLDTQYF,TGTGCCAGCAGTTACTCCCTGGCGGGAGGGCTGGATACGCAGTATTTT
.,12,.,TRBJ1-1,TRBV5-5,CASSFGAAEAFF,TGTGCCAGCAGCTTTGGGGCGGCTGAAGCTTTCTTT
.,13,TRBD2,TRBJ2-5,TRBV6-2/TRBV6-3,CASSGRGRETQYF,TGTGCCAGTAGCGGGAGGGGGAGAGAGACCCAGTACTTC
.,14,.,TRBJ2-5,TRBV15,CATSRGQPQETQYF,TGTGCCACCAGCAGAGGACAGCCCCAAGAGACCCAGTACTTC
.,13,.,TRBJ1-3,TRBV30,CAWSGRQGNTIYF,TGTGCCTGGAGTGGGAGGCAGGGAAACACCATATATTTT
.,12,.,TRBJ1-2,TRBV30,CAWSVLAAGYTF,TGTGCCTGGAGTGTACTGGCGGCTGGCTACACCTTC
.,10,.,TRBJ2-5,TRBV20-1,CSALGETQYF,TGCAGTGCGCTTGGCGAGACCCAGTACTTC
.,17,TRBD2,TRBJ2-1,TRBV3-1/TRBV3-2,CASSQGGGRPSYNEQFF,TGTGCCAGCAGCCAAGGGGGCGGGAGACCTTCCTACAATGAGCAGTTCTTC